The subject of this entry is one T cell receptor (beta chain). This sample was included in a study of T cells in Graves' hyperthyroidism and ophthalmopathy. The investigators amplified TCR beta CDR3 regions from RNA transcripts. First-round RT-PCR with HTBI primers amplified the TCR CDR3 region. TCRdb re-called the multiplex PCR reads through MiXCR, storing one row per CDR3 protein. The sample carries hundreds of thousands of distinct CDR3 sequences, about 14% recorded once. On the basis of clinical symptoms, serum thyroxine and TRAb, thyroid ultrasound and orbital computed tomography, diagnoses were made. The PBMCs were sourced from fresh peripheral blood (approximately 9.6 ml). The CDR3 consists of 12 residues. The J segment lost 16 bases and the V segment lost 5 bases, leaving 10 bases of the junction unmatched. Germline V gene data show CDR1 as SGHAT and CDR2 as FQNNGV.

Sequenced input: blood. The receptor comes from a woman aged 50 to 60 with Graves' ophthalmopathy. V and J are TRBV11-2 and TRBJ2-1, with 8 bases aligning to TRBD2. DNA of the CDR3: TGTGCCAGCAGCATACCATTAGCGGGACTTTTCTTC. Protein product: CASSIPLAGLFF.